This TCR beta chain was identified during a study of cytomegalovirus exposure and HLA in healthy donors. Assay: immunoSEQ multiplex PCR; the TCRdb copy retains only in-frame clones and omits some. The repertoire has under 200,000 clones, roughly 91% of them found once; the top ten carry 9% to 12%. Germline CDR1 LNHDA, CDR2 SQIVND (reference sequence). Trimming at V came to 4 bases and at J to 2 bases, leaving 5 bases not matched to a gene. The CDR3 sequence is 16 residues long. The chain employs TRBV19 and TRBJ2-7; 13 bases match TRBD2. The specimen was PBMCs. This clonotype originated in a woman under 30 in good health and CMV-seropositive. Here the CDR3 DNA reads TGTGCCAGTAGTACCCAACTAGCGGGAGGGCCCTACGAGCAGTACTTC. Translated, it gives CASSTQLAGGPYEQYF. The variable domain in full, with the rest retrieved from reference TRBV19 and TRBJ2-7, is DGGITQSPKYLFRKEGQNVTLSCEQNLNHDAMYWYRQDPGQGLRLIYYSQIVNDFQKGDIAEGYSVSREKKESFPLTVTSAQKNPTAFYLCASSTQLAGGPYEQYFGPGTRLTVT.